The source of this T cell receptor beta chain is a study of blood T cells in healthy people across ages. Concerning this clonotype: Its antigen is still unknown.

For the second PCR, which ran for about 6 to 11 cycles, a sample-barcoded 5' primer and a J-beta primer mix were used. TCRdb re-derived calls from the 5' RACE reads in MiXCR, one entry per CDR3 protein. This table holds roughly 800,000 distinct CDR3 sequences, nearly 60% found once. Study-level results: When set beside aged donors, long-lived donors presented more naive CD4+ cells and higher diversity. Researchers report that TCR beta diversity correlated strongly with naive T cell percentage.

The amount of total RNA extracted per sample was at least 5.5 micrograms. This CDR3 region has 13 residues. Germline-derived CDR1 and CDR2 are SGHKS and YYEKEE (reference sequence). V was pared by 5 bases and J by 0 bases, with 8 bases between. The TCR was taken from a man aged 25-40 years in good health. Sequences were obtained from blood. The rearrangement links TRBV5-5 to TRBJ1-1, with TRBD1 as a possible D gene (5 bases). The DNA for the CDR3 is TGTGCCAGCAGATTGACAGTGAACACTGAAGCTTTCTTT. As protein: CASRLTVNTEAFF.